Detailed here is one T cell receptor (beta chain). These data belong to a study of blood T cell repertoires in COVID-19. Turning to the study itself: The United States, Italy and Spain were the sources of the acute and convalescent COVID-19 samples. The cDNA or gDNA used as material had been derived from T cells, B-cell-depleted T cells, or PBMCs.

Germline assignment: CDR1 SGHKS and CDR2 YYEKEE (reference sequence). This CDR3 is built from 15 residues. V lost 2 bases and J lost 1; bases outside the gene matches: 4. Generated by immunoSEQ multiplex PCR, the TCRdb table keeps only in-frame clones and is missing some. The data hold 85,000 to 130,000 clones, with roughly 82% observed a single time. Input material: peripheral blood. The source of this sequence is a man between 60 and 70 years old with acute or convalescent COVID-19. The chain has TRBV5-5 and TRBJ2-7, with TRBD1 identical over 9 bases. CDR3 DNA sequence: TGTGCCAGCAGCTTATCCGGGACAGGGTCCTACGAGCAGTACTTC. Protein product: CASSLSGTGSYEQYF.